At least ten counts were recorded for the clone carrying this TCR beta chain. The antigen is undetermined. This specimen comes from a study of T-cell memory formation after mild COVID-19. The study, taken as a whole, reports: Later expanders leaned toward CD4+, whereas clones contracting from day 15 to 85 were balanced CD4/CD8.

One entry per CDR3 protein, called by TCRdb with MiXCR from the 5' RACE reads. In the table there are about 7,400 distinct CDR3 sequences, approximately 31% of which are singletons. V shed 5 bases and J shed 1 base, with 8 bases lying between them. Germline loops: CDR1 SGHTA, CDR2 FQGTGA. The CDR3 contains 13 residues. Sequencing was carried out using PBMCs or a T cell subset sorted from them (not recorded which). The sequence derives from an adult woman who had mild COVID-19 (a few samples of this study predate the infection). Cell type and time point are not known. The rearrangement joins TRBV7-3 to TRBJ1-1, with no clear D. The CDR3 nucleotides are TGTGCCAGCAGCCTGCGGAGGAACACTGAAGCTTTCTTT. It specifies CASSLRRNTEAFF.